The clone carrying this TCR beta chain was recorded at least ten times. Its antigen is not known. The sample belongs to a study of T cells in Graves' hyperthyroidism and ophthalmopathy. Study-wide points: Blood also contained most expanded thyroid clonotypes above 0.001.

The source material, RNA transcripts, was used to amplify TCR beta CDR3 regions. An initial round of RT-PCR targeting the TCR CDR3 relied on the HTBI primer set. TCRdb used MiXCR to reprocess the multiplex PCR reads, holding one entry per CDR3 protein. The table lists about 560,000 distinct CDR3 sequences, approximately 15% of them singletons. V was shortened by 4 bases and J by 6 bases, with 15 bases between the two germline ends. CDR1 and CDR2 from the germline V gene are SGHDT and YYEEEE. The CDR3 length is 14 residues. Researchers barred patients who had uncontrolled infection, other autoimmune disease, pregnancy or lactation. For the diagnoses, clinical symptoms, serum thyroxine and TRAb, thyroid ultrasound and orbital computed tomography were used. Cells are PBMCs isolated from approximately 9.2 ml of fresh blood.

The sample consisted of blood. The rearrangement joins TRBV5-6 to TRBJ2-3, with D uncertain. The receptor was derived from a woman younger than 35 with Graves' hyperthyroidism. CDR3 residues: CASSPTLGADTQYF. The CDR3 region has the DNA TGTGCCAGCAGCCCGACTCTAGGAGCTGATACGCAGTATTTT.